Below, 9 T cell receptor beta chains from the same sample are listed, as sequenced in a study of shared clonotypes between healthy human individuals (TCRdb year 2020). Library method: the immunoSEQ multiplex PCR assay. TCRdb retrieved this table from immuneACCESS and kept in-frame rearrangements only. Not all clones are present; in checked studies, unresolved V genes account for under half, and no reason is known for the remainder. Recorded for this sample are about 490,000 clones; 75% to 85% of them occurred a single time. The ten largest clones capture approximately 13% of the sample. The sequencing sample was made of PBMCs. These receptor sequences come from a middle-aged woman in good health. Some clones in this sample may be carry-over from other donors' samples.

This sequence joins TRBV2 and TRBJ2-3; D may be TRBD1 (6 bases). CDR1 and CDR2 (germline): SNHLY, FYNNEI. V shed 5 bases and J shed 6 bases, with 12 bases lying between them. The CDR3 contains 13 residues. CDR3 amino acids: CASSTTGWDTQYF. In DNA, the CDR3 is TGTGCCAGCAGTACCACAGGGTGGGATACGCAGTATTTT.

The rearrangement uses TRBV18 and TRBJ2-5, with unresolved D. Deletions cut 3 bases from V and 5 bases from J, with 4 bases between. Per germline, CDR1 KGHSH and CDR2 LQKENI. The CDR3 spans 11 residues. CDR3 amino acids: CASSPFETQYF. CDR3 DNA sequence: TGTGCCAGCTCACCGTTCGAGACCCAGTACTTC.

The V and J genes are TRBV5-1 and TRBJ2-1; D not resolved. The V end lost 0 bases, the J end lost 9 bases, and 10 bases lay between the germline ends. This CDR3 is 13 amino acids long. The germline CDR1 and CDR2 sequences are SGHRS and YFSETQ. CDR3 region: CASSLEAVGEQFF. CDR3 in DNA: TGCGCCAGCAGCTTGGAGGCCGTAGGTGAGCAGTTCTTC.

The chain employs TRBV7-2 and TRBJ2-1, with a tentative D call TRBD1 (5 bases). The V end lost 4 bases, the J end lost 7 bases, and 17 bases lay between the germline ends. This CDR3 spans 15 amino acids. Germline CDR1 SGHTA, CDR2 FQGNSA. The CDR3 DNA is TGTGCCAGCAGCTCCTCCGGACAAAAGTTGAATGAGCAGTTCTTC. Amino acid sequence: CASSSSGQKLNEQFF.

This chain connects TRBV4-1 to TRBJ1-2; a weak D match, TRBD1 (5 bases). Germline V gene data show CDR1 as MGHRA and CDR2 as YSYEKL. This CDR3 contains 16 residues. The germline V and J ends were trimmed by 0 bases and 1 base, with 12 bases remaining between them. The CDR3 spells CASSQDPGGINYGYTF. CDR3 nucleotide sequence: TGCGCCAGCAGCCAAGATCCTGGGGGGATTAACTATGGCTACACCTTC.

The chain combines TRBV7-2 with TRBJ2-2; 10 bases align to TRBD1. Germline assignment: CDR1 SGHTA and CDR2 FQGNSA. This CDR3 contains 16 residues. Trimming took 6 bases from V and 1 from J; bases not matched to a gene: 5. The CDR3 protein is CASRTGGGRNTGELFF. The CDR3 DNA is TGTGCCAGCAGGACAGGGGGCGGGAGGAACACCGGGGAGCTGTTTTTT.

Details on this clone: A read error may be the cause here, since a much bigger clone is one base away. J is TRBJ2-2 and V is TRBV7-2, with D unclear. Per germline, CDR1 SGHTA and CDR2 FQGNSA. V lost 4 bases to trimming and J lost 6 bases, with 9 bases between them. The CDR3 runs to 13 residues. CDR3 region: CASSSDSAGELFF. The DNA of the CDR3 is TGTGCCAGCAGCTCAGATTCTGCCGGGGAGCTGTTTTTT.

The V and J genes are TRBV7-3 and TRBJ2-1; D is ambiguous. V was pared by 0 bases and J by 7 bases, with 10 bases between. The germline gives CDR1 SGHTA, CDR2 FQGTGA. CDR3 length: 14 residues. CDR3 coding DNA: TGTGCCAGCAGCTTAACTGCTCTACCGAATGAGCAGTTCTTC. It yields the protein CASSLTALPNEQFF.

The chain recombines TRBV5-4 with TRBJ2-7; TRBD1 is a possible D gene (5 bases). In germline, CDR1 is SGHNT, CDR2 YYREEE (reference sequence). Trimming pared 3 bases from V and 5 bases from J, leaving 24 bases between. This CDR3 is built from 17 residues. The CDR3 coding sequence is TGTGCCAGCAGCTCCCCTCCAGGGAACCGCCCAAGCGACGAGCAGTACTTC. It codes for CASSSPPGNRPSDEQYF.